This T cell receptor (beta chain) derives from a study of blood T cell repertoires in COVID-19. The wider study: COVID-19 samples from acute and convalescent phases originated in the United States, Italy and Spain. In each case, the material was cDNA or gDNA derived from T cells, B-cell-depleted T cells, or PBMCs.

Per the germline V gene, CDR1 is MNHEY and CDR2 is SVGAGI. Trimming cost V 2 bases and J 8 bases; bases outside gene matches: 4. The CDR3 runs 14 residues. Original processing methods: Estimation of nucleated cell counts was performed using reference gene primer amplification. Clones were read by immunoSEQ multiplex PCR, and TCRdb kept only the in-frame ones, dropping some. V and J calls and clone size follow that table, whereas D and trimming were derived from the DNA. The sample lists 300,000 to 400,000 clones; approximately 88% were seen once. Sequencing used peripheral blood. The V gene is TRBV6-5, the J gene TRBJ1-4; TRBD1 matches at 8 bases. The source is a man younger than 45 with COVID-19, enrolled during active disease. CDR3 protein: CASSYGQGGEKLFF. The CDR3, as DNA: TGTGCCAGCAGTTACGGACAGGGTGGGGAAAAACTGTTTTTT.